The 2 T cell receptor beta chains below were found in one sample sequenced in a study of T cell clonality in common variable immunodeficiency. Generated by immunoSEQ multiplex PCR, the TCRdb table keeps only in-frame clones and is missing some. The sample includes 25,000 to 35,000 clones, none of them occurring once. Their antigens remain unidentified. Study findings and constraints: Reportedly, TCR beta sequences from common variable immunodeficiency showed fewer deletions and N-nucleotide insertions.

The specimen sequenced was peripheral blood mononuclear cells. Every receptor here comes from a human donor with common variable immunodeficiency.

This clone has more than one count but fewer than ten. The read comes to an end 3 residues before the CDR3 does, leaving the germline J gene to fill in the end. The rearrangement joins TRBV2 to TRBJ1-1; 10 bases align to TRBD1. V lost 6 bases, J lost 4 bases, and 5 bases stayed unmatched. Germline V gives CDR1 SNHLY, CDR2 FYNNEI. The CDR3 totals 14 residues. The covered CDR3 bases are TGTGCCAGCAGCCCGACAGGGGGCATCACTGAA. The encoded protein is CASSPTGGITE. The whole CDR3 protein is CASSPTGGITEAFF.

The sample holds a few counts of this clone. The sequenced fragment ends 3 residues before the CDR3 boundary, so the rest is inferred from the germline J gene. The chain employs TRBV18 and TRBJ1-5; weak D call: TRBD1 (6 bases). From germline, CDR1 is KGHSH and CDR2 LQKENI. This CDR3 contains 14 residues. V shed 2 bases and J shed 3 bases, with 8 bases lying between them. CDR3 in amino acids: CASSPAGVNQPQHF. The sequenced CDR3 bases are TGTGCCAGCTCACCAGCAGGGGTCAATCAGCCC.